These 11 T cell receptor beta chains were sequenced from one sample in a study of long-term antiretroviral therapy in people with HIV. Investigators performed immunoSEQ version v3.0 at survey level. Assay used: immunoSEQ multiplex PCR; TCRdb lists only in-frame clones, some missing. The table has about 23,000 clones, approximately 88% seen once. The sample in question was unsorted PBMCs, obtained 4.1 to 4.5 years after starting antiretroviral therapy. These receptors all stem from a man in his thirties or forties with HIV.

This CDR3 is CASSATGPKTYEQYF. DNA for the CDR3: TGTGCCAGCAGCGCTACCGGGCCGAAAACCTACGAGCAGTACTTC. The chain is built from TRBV5-5 and TRBJ2-7, with no clear D. Per germline, CDR1 SGHKS and CDR2 YYEKEE (reference sequence). The CDR3 sequence is 15 residues long. V was shortened by 4 bases and J by 2 bases, with 16 bases between the two germline ends.

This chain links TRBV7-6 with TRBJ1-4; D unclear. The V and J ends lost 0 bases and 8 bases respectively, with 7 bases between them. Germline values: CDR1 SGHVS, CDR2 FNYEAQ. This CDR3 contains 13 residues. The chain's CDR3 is CASSLAVLEKLFF. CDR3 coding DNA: TGTGCCAGCAGCTTAGCGGTCCTAGAAAAACTGTTTTTT.

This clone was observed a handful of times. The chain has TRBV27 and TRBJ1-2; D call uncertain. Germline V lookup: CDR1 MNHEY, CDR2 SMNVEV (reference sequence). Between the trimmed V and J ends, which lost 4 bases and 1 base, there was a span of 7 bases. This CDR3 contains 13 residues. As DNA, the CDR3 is TGTGCCAGCAGTTCAGACAATAACTATGGCTACACCTTC. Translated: CASSSDNNYGYTF.

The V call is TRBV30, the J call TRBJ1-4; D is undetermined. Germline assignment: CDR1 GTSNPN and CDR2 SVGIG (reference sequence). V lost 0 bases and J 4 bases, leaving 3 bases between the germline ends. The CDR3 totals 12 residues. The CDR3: CAWSVGNEKLFF. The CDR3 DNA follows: TGTGCCTGGAGTGTCGGTAATGAAAAACTGTTTTTT.

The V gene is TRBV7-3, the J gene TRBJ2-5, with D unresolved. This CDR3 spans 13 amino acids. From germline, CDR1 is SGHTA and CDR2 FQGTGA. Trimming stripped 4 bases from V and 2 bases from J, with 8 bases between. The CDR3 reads CASSSVQQETQYF. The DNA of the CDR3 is TGTGCCAGCAGCTCGGTCCAACAAGAGACCCAGTACTTC.

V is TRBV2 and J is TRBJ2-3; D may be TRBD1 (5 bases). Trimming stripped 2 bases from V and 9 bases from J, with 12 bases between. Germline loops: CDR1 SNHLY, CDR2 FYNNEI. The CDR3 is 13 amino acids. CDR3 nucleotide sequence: TGTGCCAGCAGTGAAACCCCACAGGAGACGCAGTATTTT. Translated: CASSETPQETQYF. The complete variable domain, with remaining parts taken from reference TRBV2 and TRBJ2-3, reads EPEVTQTPSHQVTQMGQEVILRCVPISNHLYFYWYRQILGQKVEFLVSFYNNEISEKSEIFDDQFSVERPDGSNFTLKIRSTKLEDSAMYFCASSETPQETQYFGPGTRLTVL.

The CDR3 DNA sequence: TGTGCCAGCAGCTTAGTTCGGAGCCTCAGAGGGTGCGAGCAGTACTTC. Translating gives CASSLVRSLRGCEQYF. This chain joins TRBV11-3 and TRBJ2-7; possibly TRBD2 for D (5 bases). The CDR3 contains 16 residues. Trimming left V 1 base short and J 6 bases short, with 19 bases between. The germline CDR1 and CDR2 sequences are SGHNT and YENEEA.

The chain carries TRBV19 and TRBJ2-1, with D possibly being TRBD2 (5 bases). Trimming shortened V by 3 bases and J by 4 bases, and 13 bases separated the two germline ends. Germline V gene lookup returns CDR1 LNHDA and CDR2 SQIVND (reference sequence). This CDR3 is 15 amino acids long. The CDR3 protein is CASSMASGRYNEQFF. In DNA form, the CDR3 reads TGTGCCAGTAGTATGGCGAGCGGCCGATACAATGAGCAGTTCTTC.

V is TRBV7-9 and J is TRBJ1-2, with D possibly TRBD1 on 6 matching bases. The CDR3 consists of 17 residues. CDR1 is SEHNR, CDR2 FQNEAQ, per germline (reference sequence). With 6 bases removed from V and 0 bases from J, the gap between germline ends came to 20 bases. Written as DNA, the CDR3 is TGTGCCAGCAGACATAGCAGGGGTGAGGGAGCTAACTATGGCTACACCTTC. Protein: CASRHSRGEGANYGYTF.

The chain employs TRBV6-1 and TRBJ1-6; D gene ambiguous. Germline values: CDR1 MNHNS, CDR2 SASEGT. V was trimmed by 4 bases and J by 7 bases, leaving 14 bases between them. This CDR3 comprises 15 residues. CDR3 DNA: TGTGCCAGCAGTGGTCGGGATCTCAGCAATTCACCCCTCCACTTT. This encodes CASSGRDLSNSPLHF.

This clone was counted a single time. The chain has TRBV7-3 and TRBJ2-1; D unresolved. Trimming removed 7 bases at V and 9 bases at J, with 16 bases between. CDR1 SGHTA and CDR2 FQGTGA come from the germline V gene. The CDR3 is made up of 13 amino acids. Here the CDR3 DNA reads TGTGCCAGCACCCCGGGTAGGCCTTTTGAGCAGTTCTTC. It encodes CASTPGRPFEQFF.